This T cell receptor (beta chain) derives from a study of T-cell reconstitution after alpha-beta-depleted transplantation in children. The V gene's germline CDR1 is DFQATT and CDR2 SNEGSKA (reference sequence). The CDR3 has 14 amino acids. V lost 1 base, J lost 3 bases, and 12 bases lay in between. This clonotype appeared many times. Preparation of the TCRbeta library involved a method that used unique molecular identifiers. TCRdb fed the PCR reads into MiXCR, producing one record per CDR3 protein. The table records roughly 200,000 distinct CDR3 sequences, roughly 14% of them present only once. This chain joins TRBV20-1 and TRBJ2-5; D may be TRBD2 (6 bases). The sample here was PBMCs from the stem cell graft donor, taken from the stem cell graft. The receptor was derived from a human donor who donated a stem cell graft to a child with acute lymphoblastic leukemia. CDR3 in DNA: TGCAGTGCTAGAGGAGCGGGTTTAAAAGAGACCCAGTACTTC. Amino acids: CSARGAGLKETQYF.